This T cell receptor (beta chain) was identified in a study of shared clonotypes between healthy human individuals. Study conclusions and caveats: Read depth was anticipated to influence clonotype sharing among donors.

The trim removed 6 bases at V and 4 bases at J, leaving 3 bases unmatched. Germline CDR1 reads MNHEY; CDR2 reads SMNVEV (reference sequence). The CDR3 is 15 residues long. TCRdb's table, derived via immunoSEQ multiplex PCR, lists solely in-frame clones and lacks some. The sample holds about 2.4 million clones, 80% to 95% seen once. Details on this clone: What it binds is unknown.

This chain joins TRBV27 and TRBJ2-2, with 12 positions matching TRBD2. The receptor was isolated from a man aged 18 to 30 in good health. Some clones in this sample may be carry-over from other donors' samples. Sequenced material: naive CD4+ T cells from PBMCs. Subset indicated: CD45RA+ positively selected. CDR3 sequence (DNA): TGTGCCAGCAGCTGGACTAGCGGGGCCACCGGGGAGCTGTTTTTT. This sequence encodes CASSWTSGATGELFF.